This T cell receptor (beta chain) originates from a study of T-cell reconstitution after alpha-beta-depleted transplantation in children. This clonotype came up many times. Its antigen is not known. Overall study results and limits: T-cell numbers and diversity, one year after transplant, stemmed largely from T cells that were newly produced.

Preparation of the TCRbeta library was carried out with unique molecular identifiers. TCRdb ran MiXCR on the PCR reads and lists one entry per CDR3 protein. The data hold fewer than 550,000 distinct CDR3 sequences, with 10% to 13% observed a single time. Germline lookup yields CDR1 DFQATT and CDR2 SNEGSKA (reference sequence). The V and J ends lost 1 base and 9 bases, in that order; junction bases with no gene match: 12. The CDR3 has 16 residues. This clonotype originated in a child aged 2 to 10 with inherited bone marrow failure, due to receive a stem cell transplant. The rearrangement joins TRBV20-1 to TRBJ2-1, with 10 bases that match TRBD2. Sample: PBMCs, taken before TCRalphabeta/CD19-depleted stem cell transplant. CDR3 DNA: TGCAGTGCTAGAGGTGGTCCTAGCGGGAGTCCTGGTGAGCAGTTCTTC. The encoded protein is CSARGGPSGSPGEQFF.